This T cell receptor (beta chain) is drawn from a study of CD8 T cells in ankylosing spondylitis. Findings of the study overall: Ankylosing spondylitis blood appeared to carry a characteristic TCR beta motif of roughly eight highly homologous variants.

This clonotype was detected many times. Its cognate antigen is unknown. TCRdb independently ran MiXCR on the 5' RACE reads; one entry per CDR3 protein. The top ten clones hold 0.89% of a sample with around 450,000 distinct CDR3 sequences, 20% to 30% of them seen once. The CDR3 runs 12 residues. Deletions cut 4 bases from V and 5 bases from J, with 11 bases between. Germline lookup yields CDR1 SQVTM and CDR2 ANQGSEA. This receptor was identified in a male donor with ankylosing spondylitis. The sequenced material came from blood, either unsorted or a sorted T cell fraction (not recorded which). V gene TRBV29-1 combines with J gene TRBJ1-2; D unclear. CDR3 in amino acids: CSVVIGRYGYTF. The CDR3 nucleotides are TGCAGCGTTGTGATTGGAAGATATGGCTACACCTTC.